This T cell receptor beta chain was found in a study of vaccination and CD4 T cells after COVID-19. As for the study in general: In the convalescent group, nasal swab PCR was SARS-CoV-2 positive; about nine cases were mild and one severe.

Broader study findings: Counts of SARS-CoV-2-reactive clonotypes had a median that went from around 20 to 38, a nonsignificant change.

In this sample, this clonotype turned up a few times. The antigen is unknown. Germline CDR1 reads DFQATT; CDR2 reads SNEGSKA (reference sequence). The CDR3 has 15 residues. The junction had 3 bases not matched to a gene; V was cut back by 5 bases and J by 3 bases. Sequence data for DNA of cultured CD4+ T cells were generated by the Oncomine TCR Beta short-read assay. Via MiXCR, TCRdb re-called the PCR reads, giving one row per CDR3 protein. This table has about 14,000 distinct CDR3 sequences, around 53% appearing once. Treatment noted: 10-day PBMC culture with coronavirus spike peptide pools or control peptides (ViraFEST assay).

The sequencing used CD4+ T cells from blood, cultured in vitro, collected before SARS-CoV-2 vaccination. The genes are TRBV20-1 and TRBJ2-3, with 15 bases fitting TRBD2. The sequence derives from a human donor who had recovered from COVID-19. The CDR3 is CSAPGTSGGTDTQYF. For the CDR3, the DNA is TGCAGTGCTCCCGGGACTAGCGGGGGGACAGATACGCAGTATTTT.